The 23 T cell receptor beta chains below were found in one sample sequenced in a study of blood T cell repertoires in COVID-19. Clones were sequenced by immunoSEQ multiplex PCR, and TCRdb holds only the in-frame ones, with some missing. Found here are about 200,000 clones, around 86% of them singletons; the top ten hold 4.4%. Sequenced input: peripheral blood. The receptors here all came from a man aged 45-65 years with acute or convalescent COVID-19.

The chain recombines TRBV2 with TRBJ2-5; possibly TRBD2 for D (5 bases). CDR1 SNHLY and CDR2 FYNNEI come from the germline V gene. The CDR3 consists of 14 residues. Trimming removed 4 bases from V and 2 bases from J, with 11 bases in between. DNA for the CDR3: TGTGCCAGCAGTGTTAAGAGGGTGCAAGAGACCCAGTACTTC. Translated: CASSVKRVQETQYF.

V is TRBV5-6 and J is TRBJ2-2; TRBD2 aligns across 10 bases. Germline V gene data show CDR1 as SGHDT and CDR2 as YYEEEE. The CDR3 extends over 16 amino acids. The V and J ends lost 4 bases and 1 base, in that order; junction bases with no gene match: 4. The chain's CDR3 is CASSPGTSVNTGELFF. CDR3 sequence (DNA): TGTGCCAGCAGCCCGGGGACTAGCGTGAACACCGGGGAGCTGTTTTTT.

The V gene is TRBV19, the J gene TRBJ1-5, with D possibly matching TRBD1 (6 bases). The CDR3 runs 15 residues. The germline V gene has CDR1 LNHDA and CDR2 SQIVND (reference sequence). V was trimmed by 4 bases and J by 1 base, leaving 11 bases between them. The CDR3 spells CASSTQGWSNQPQHF. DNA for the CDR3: TGTGCCAGTAGTACCCAGGGGTGGAGCAATCAGCCCCAGCATTTT.

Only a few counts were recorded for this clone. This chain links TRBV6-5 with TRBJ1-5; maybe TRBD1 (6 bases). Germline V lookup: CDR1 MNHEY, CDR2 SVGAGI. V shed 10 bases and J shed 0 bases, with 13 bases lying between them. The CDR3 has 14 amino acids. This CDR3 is CATKDSYSNQPQHF. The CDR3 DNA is TGTGCCACTAAGGACAGTTATAGCAATCAGCCCCAGCATTTT.

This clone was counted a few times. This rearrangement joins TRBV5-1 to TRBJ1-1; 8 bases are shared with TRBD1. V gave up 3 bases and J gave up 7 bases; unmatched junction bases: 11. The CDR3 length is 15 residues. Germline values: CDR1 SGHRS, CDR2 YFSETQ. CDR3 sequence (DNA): TGCGCCAGCAGCTCTGGAAGGGCAGGGGGCGTTGAAGCTTTCTTT. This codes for CASSSGRAGGVEAFF.

CDR3 loop: CASTPGGTGYGYTF. CDR3 in DNA: TGTGCCAGCACCCCGGGGGGGACGGGGTATGGCTACACCTTC. The J gene is TRBJ1-2, the V gene TRBV27; the D gene is possibly TRBD1 (5 bases). The CDR3 contains 14 residues. The V end lost 7 bases, the J end lost 5 bases, and 17 bases lay between the germline ends. CDR1 and CDR2 (germline): MNHEY, SMNVEV (reference sequence).

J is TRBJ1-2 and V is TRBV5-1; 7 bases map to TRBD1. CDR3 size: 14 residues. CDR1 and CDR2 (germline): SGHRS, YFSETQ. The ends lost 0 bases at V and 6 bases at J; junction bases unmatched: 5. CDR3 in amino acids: CASSLGQGMNGYTF. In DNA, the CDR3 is TGCGCCAGCAGCTTGGGACAGGGTATGAATGGCTACACCTTC. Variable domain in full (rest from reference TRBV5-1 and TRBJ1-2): KAGVTQTPRYLIKTRGQQVTLSCSPISGHRSVSWYQQTPGQGLQFLFEYFSETQRNKGNFPGRFSGRQFSNSRSEMNVSTLELGDSALYLCASSLGQGMNGYTFGSGTRLTVV.

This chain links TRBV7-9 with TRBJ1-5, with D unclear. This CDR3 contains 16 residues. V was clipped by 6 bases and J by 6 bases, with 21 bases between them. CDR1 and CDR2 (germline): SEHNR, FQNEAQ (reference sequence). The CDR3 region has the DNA TGTGCCAGCAGATTTCCAGGACTCCCCACCCGTCAGCCCCAGCATTTT. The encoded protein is CASRFPGLPTRQPQHF.

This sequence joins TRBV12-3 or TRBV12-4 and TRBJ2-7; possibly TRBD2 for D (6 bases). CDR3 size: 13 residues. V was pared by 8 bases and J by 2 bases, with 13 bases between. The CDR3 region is CASGLFGPYEQYF. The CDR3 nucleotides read TGTGCCAGCGGACTATTCGGGCCCTACGAGCAGTACTTC.

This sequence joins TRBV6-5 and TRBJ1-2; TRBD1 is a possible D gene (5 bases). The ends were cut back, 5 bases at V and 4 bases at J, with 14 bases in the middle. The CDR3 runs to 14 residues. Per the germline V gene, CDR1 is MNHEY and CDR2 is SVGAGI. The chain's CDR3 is CASSPREGRYGYTF. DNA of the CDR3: TGTGCCAGCAGTCCCCGGGAGGGACGCTATGGCTACACCTTC.

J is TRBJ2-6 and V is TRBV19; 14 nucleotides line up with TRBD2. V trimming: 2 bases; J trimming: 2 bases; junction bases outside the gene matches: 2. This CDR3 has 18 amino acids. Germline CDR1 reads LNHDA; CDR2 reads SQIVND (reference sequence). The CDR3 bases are TGTGCCAGTAGTATATGGGGACTAGCGGGGGCTGGGGCCAACGTCCTGACTTTC. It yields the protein CASSIWGLAGAGANVLTF. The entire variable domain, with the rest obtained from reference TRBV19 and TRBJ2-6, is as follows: DGGITQSPKYLFRKEGQNVTLSCEQNLNHDAMYWYRQDPGQGLRLIYYSQIVNDFQKGDIAEGYSVSREKKESFPLTVTSAQKNPTAFYLCASSIWGLAGAGANVLTFGAGSRLTVL.

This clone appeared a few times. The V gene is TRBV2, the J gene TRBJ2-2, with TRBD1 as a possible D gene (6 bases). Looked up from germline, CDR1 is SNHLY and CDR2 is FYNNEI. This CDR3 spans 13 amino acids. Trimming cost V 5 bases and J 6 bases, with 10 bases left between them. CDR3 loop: CASSRTEAGELFF. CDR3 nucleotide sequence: TGTGCCAGCAGTAGGACAGAAGCCGGGGAGCTGTTTTTT.

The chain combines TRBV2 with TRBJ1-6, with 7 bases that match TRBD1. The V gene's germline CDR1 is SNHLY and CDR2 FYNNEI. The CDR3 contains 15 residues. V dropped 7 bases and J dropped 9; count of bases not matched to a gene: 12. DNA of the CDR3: TGTGCCAGCATCCAAGGGGGGACAGTTCGTTCACCCCTCCACTTT. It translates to CASIQGGTVRSPLHF.

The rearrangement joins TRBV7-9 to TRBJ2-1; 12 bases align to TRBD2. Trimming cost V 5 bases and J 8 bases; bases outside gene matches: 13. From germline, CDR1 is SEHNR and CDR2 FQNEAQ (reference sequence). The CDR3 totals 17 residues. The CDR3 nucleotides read TGTGCCAGCAGCCTTGGACTAGCGGGGCGTAGGGTGGATGAGCAGTTCTTC. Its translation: CASSLGLAGRRVDEQFF.

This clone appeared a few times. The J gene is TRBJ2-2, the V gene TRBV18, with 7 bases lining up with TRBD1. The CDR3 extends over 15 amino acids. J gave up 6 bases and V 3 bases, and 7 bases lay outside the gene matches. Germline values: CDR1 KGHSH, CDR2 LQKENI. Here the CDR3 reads CASSPSGQRPGELFF. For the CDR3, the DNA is TGTGCCAGCTCACCTTCGGGACAGAGGCCCGGGGAGCTGTTTTTT. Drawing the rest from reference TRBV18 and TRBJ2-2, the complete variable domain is NAGVMQNPRHLVRRRGQEARLRCSPMKGHSHVYWYRQLPEEGLKFMVYLQKENIIDESGMPKERFSAEFPKEGPSILRIQQVVRGDSAAYFCASSPSGQRPGELFFGEGSRLTVL.

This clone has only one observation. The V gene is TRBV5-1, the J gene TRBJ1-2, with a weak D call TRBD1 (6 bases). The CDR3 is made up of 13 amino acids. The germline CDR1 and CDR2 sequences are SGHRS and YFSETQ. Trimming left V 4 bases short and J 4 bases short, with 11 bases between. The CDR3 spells CASSTQDSYGYTF. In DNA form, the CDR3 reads TGCGCCAGCAGCACTCAGGACAGCTATGGCTACACCTTC. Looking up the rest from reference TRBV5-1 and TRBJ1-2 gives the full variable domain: KAGVTQTPRYLIKTRGQQVTLSCSPISGHRSVSWYQQTPGQGLQFLFEYFSETQRNKGNFPGRFSGRQFSNSRSEMNVSTLELGDSALYLCASSTQDSYGYTFGSGTRLTVV.

The CDR3 DNA sequence: TGCGCCAGCAGCTTGGGGGACAGGTATGAAGCTTTCTTT. It encodes CASSLGDRYEAFF. The chain uses TRBV5-1 and TRBJ1-1; 8 nucleotides line up with TRBD1. V was clipped by 0 bases and J by 7 bases; unmatched bases: 2. This CDR3 comprises 13 residues. CDR1 SGHRS and CDR2 YFSETQ come from the germline V gene.

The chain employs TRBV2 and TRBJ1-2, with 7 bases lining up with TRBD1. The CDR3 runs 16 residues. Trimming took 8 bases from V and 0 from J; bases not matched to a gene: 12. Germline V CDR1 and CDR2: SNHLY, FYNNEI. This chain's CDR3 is CASSTTGSGANYGYTF. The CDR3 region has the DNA TGTGCCAGCTCCACGACAGGGTCTGGGGCTAACTATGGCTACACCTTC.

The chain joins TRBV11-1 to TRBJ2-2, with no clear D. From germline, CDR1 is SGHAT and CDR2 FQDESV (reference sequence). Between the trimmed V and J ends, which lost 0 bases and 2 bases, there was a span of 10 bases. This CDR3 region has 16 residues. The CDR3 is CASSLARDSNTGELFF. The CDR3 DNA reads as TGTGCCAGCAGCTTAGCTCGAGACTCCAACACCGGGGAGCTGTTTTTT.

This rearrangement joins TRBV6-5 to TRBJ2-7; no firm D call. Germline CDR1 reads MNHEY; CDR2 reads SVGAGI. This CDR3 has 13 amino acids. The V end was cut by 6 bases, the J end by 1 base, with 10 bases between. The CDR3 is CASRTPGSYEQYF. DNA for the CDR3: TGTGCCAGCAGGACCCCCGGGTCCTACGAGCAGTACTTC.

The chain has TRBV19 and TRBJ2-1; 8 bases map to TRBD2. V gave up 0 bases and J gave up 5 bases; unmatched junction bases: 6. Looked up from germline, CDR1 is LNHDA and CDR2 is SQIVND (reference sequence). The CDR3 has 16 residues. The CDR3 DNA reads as TGTGCCAGTAGTATAGATCGGGGGGGACCACACAATGAGCAGTTCTTC. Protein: CASSIDRGGPHNEQFF.

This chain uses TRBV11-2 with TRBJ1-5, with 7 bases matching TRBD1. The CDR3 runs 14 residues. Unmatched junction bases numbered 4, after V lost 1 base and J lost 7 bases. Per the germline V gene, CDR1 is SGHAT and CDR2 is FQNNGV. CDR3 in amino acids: CASSLGQGGQPQHF. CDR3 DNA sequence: TGTGCCAGCAGCTTAGGACAGGGAGGACAGCCCCAGCATTTT.

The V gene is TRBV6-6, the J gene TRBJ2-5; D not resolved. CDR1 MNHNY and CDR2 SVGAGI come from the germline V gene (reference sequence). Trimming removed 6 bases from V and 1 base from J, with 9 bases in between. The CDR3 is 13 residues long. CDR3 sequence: CASREKIQETQYF. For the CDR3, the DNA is TGTGCCAGCAGGGAGAAAATCCAAGAGACCCAGTACTTC.